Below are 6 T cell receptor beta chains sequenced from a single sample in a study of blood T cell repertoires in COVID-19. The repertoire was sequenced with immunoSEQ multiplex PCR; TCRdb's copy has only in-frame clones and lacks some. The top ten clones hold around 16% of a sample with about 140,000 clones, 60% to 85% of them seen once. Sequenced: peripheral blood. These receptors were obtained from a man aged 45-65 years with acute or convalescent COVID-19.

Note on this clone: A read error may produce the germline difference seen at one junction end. In DNA, the CDR3 is TGCAGCGTTAAAGACAGGGGGAATGAAGCTTTCTTT. Translated, it gives CSVKDRGNEAFF. The V and J genes are TRBV29-1 and TRBJ1-1; the match to TRBD1 covers 9 bases. The CDR3 is 12 amino acids. The germline CDR1 and CDR2 sequences are SQVTM and ANQGSEA.

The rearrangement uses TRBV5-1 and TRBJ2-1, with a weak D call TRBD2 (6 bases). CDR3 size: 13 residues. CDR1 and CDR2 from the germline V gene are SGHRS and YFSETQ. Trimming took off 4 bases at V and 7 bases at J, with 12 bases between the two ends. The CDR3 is CASSTGTANEQFF. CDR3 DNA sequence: TGCGCCAGCAGCACGGGGACTGCAAATGAGCAGTTCTTC.

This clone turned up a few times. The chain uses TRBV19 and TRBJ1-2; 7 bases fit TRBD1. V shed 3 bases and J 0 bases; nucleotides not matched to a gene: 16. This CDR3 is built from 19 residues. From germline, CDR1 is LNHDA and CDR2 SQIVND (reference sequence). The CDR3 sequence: CASSIGGVPTGKANYGYTF. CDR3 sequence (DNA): TGTGCCAGTAGTATTGGAGGAGTGCCGACAGGGAAAGCTAACTATGGCTACACCTTC.

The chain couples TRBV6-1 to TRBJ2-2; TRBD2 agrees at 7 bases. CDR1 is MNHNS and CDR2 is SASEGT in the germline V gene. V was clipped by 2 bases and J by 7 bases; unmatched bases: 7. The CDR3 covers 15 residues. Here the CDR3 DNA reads TGTGCCAGCAGTGAAAGCGGGGCCTTTGACGGGGAGCTGTTTTTT. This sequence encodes CASSESGAFDGELFF.

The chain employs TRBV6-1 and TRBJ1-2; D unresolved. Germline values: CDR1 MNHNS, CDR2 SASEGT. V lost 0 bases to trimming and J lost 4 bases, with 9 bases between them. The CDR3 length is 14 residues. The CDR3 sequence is CASSEAWQAYGYTF. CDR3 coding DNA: TGTGCCAGCAGTGAAGCTTGGCAGGCCTATGGCTACACCTTC.

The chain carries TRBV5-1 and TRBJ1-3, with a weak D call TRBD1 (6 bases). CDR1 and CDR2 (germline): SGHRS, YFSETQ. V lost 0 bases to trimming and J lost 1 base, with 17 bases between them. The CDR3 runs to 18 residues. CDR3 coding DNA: TGCGCCAGCAGCTTGGACGGGACGGGGGGCTTTTCTGGAAACACCATATATTTT. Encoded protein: CASSLDGTGGFSGNTIYF.